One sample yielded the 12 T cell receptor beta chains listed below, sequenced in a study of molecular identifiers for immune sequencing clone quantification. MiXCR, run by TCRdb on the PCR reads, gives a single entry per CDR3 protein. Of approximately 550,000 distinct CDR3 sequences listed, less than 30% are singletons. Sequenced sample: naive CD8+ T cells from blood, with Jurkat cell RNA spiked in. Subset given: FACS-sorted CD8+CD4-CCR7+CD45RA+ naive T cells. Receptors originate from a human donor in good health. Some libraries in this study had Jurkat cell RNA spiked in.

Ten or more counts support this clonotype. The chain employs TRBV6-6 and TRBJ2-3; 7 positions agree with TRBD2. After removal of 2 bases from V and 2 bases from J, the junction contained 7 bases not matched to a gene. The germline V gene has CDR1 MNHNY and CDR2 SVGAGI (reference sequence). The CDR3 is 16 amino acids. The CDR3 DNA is TGTGCCAGCAGTTACGTCCGACTAGCATTCACAGATACGCAGTATTTT. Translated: CASSYVRLAFTDTQYF.

The CDR3 DNA sequence: TGTGCCAGCAGTCCTGAACAACTCCCCTCTGGAAACACCATATATTTT. Protein: CASSPEQLPSGNTIYF. The genes are TRBV7-9 and TRBJ1-3; no reliable D call. This CDR3 has 16 residues. Between the trimmed V and J ends, which lost 6 bases and 0 bases, there was a span of 15 bases. CDR1 is SEHNR, CDR2 FQNEAQ, per germline (reference sequence).

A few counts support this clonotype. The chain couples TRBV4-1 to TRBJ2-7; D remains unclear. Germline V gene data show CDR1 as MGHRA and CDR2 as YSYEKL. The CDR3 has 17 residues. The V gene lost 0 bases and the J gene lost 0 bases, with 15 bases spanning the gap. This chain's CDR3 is CASSQDIRLTTSYEQYF. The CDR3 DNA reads TGCGCCAGCAGCCAAGACATCCGATTAACCACCTCCTACGAGCAGTACTTC.

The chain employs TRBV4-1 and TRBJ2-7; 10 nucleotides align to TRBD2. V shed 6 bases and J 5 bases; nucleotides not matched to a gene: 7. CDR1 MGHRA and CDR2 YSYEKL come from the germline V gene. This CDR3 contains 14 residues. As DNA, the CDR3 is TGCGCCAGCAGACAACTAGCGGGGAGAGACGAGCAGTACTTC. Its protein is CASRQLAGRDEQYF.

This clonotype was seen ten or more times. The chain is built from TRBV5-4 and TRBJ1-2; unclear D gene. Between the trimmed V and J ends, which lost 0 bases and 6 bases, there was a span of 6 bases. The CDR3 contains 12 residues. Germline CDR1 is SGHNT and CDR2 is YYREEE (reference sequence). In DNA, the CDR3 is TGTGCCAGCAGCTTGGTTGGCAATGGCTACACCTTC. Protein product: CASSLVGNGYTF.

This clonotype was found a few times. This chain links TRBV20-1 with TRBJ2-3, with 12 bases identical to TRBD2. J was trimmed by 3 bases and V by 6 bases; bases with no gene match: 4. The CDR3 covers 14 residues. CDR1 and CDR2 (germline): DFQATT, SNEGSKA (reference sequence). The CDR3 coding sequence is TGCAGTGCCGATGGACTAGCGGGGACAGATACGCAGTATTTT. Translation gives CSADGLAGTDTQYF.

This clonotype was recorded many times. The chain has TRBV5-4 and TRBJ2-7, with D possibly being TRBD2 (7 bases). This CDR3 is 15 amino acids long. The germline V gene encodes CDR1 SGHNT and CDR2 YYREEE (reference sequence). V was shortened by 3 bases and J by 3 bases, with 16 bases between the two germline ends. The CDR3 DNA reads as TGTGCCAGCAGCTCCTCGGGGGCGGGAGACTACGAGCAGTACTTC. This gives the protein CASSSSGAGDYEQYF.

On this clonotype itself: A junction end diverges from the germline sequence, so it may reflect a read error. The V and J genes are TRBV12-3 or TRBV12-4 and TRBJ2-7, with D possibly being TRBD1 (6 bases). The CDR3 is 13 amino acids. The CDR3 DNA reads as TGTGCCGGCAGCCTCGCCAGGGGCTACGAGCAGTACTTC. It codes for CAGSLARGYEQYF.

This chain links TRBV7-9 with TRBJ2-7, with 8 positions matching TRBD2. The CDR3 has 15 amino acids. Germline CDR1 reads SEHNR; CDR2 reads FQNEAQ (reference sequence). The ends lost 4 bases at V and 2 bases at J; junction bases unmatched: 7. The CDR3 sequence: CASSSGTSRPYEQYF. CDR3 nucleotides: TGTGCCAGCAGCTCCGGGACTAGTAGACCCTACGAGCAGTACTTC.

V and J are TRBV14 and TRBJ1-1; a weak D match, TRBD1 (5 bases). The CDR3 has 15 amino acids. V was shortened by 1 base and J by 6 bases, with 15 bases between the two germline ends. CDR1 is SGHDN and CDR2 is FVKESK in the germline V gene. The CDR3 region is CASSQGLRGEPEAFF. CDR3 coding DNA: TGTGCCAGCAGCCAAGGGTTGAGGGGAGAGCCTGAAGCTTTCTTT.

The CDR3 region has the DNA TGTGCCGGCACTTCCAGGGGGGTGGGCAATCAGCCCCAGCATTTT. Its translation: CAGTSRGVGNQPQHF. The V gene is TRBV6-2 or TRBV6-3, the J gene TRBJ1-5; 7 bases agree with TRBD1. CDR1 and CDR2 (germline): MNHEY, SVGEGT. V lost 11 bases to trimming and J lost 2 bases; unmatched junction nucleotides: 12. This CDR3 contains 15 residues.

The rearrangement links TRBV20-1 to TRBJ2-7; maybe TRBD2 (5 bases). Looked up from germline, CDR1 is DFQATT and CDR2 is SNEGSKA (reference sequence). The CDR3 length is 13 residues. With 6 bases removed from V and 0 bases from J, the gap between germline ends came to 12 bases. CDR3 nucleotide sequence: TGCAGTGCACCACAGCGGAGCTCCTACGAGCAGTACTTC. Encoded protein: CSAPQRSSYEQYF.